A selection of T cell receptor beta chains follows, all from one sample in a study of stem cell transplantation in POMP-related autoinflammatory disease. Assay used: immunoSEQ multiplex PCR; TCRdb lists only in-frame clones, some missing. The profile shows about 7,800 clones, 88% of them singletons. Specimen: CD8+ T cells from PBMCs, collected after stem cell transplantation. The receptors derive from a human patient with POMP-related autoinflammation and immune dysregulation (PRAID). T cells may partly derive from the graft donor. Each CDR3 is given with its conserved first and last residue. D genes are given only for firm matches. A clone size is listed for some rows: how often the clone was seen (once, few, many), or a class if it is expanded.

TGTGCCAGCAGCTTAGAGGTGCGGGGGGGCCGGAATGAGCAGTTCTTC | CASSLEVRGGRNEQFF | - | TRBJ2-1 | TRBV11-2 | TRBD2
TGTGCCAGCAGTTTAGGGACTAGCTTCACCGGGGAGCTGTTTTTT | CASSLGTSFTGELFF | - | TRBJ2-2 | TRBV28 | TRBD2
TGTGCCAGCGCCTCTGAGGGGACGGGAAATTCACCCCTCCACTTT | CASASEGTGNSPLHF | once | TRBJ1-6 | TRBV9 | -
TGTGCCAGCAGCTTAGCGCCCACCTCCTCTTTCAATCAGCCCCAGCATTTT | CASSLAPTSSFNQPQHF | - | TRBJ1-5 | TRBV7-8 | -
TGTGCCAGCAAAGGTGGAAACACCATATATTTT | CASKGGNTIYF | few | TRBJ1-3 | TRBV7-6 | -
TGTGCCAGCAGCGGGACAGGGGTTGGGCAGCCCCAGCATTTT | CASSGTGVGQPQHF | - | TRBJ1-5 | TRBV2 | TRBD1
TGTGCCATCAGTGAGACTAGCGGGAGAGCAGATACGCAGTATTTT | CAISETSGRADTQYF | - | TRBJ2-3 | TRBV10-3 | TRBD2
TGTGCCATCAGTGAGGGGGCGGGAAACACTGAAGCTTTCTTT | CAISEGAGNTEAFF | - | TRBJ1-1 | TRBV10-3 | -
TGTGCCAGCAGCTCACTAGCGGGAGGGCCGGGGGAGCAGTACTTC | CASSSLAGGPGEQYF | - | TRBJ2-7 | TRBV11-2 | TRBD2
TGTGCCAGCAGTCTTGGGGTATATCAGCCCCAGCATTTT | CASSLGVYQPQHF | - | TRBJ1-5 | TRBV27 | -
TGTGCCAGCAGCTTCCCAGGGAAAAACATTCAGTACTTC | CASSFPGKNIQYF | - | TRBJ2-4 | TRBV5-5 | -
TGTGCAAGTCTGCTAGCGGGAGTGGGGTCCACAGATACGCAGTATTTT | CASLLAGVGSTDTQYF | - | TRBJ2-3 | TRBV12-2 | -
TGTGCCAGCAGTTACGGAGCGGGAGGAACCTACGAGCAGTACTTC | CASSYGAGGTYEQYF | - | TRBJ2-7 | TRBV6-5 | TRBD2
TGCGCCAGCAGTGAGGGGGGCACAGATACGCAGTATTTT | CASSEGGTDTQYF | - | TRBJ2-3 | TRBV10-2 | -
TGTGCCAGCAGTGAAGCCCCCAGAGGGAGGCTCTACGAGCAGTACTTC | CASSEAPRGRLYEQYF | - | TRBJ2-7 | TRBV6-1 | -
TGTGCCACCTCAGGACTAGCGGGACCCTACGAGCAGTACTTC | CATSGLAGPYEQYF | once | TRBJ2-7 | TRBV27 | TRBD2
TGTGCCAGCAGCCCTCGACTAGCGGGGGGGAGTCGGGGCCCTGAGCAGTTCTTC | CASSPRLAGGSRGPEQFF | - | TRBJ2-1 | TRBV3-1/TRBV3-2 | TRBD2
TGCGCCAGCAGCCCGGGTCGACCGAACGATTACAATGAGCAGTTCTTC | CASSPGRPNDYNEQFF | - | TRBJ2-1 | TRBV5-1 | -
TGTGCCAGCAGCTTAGTTACAGGGGGCCTCGACTATGGCTACACCTTC | CASSLVTGGLDYGYTF | - | TRBJ1-2 | TRBV7-8 | TRBD1
TGCAGCGCCGTGGTACCTCAGGGCTACACCTTC | CSAVVPQGYTF | - | TRBJ1-2 | TRBV29-1 | -
TGTGCCAGCAGTCTTTCGGGACAGGCCCAGCCCCAGCATTTT | CASSLSGQAQPQHF | - | TRBJ1-5 | TRBV28 | TRBD1
TGTGCCAGTAGTCCCTACGAGGGGTTCCTAGGGGGCAATCAGCCCCAGCATTTT | CASSPYEGFLGGNQPQHF | - | TRBJ1-5 | TRBV19 | -
TGTGCCACCAGTGACCTAGCGGGCACAGATACGCAGTATTTT | CATSDLAGTDTQYF | - | TRBJ2-3 | TRBV24-1 | TRBD2
TGTGCCAGCAGGAGGGTTACAGGCGAAAGTCGGAACACCATATATTTT | CASRRVTGESRNTIYF | once | TRBJ1-3 | TRBV2 | -
TGTGCCAGCAGTCCCCCTGGGGTTGAGCAGTTCTTC | CASSPPGVEQFF | - | TRBJ2-1 | TRBV25-1 | -
TGCGCCAGCAGCGATCAGTTTGAAGCTTTCTTT | CASSDQFEAFF | - | TRBJ1-1 | TRBV5-1 | -
TGCAGCGTAACAATACAGGAGACCTATGGCTACACCTTC | CSVTIQETYGYTF | - | TRBJ1-2 | TRBV29-1 | -
TGCGCCAGCAGCCCAGGACAGGACCCGACTTATGGCTACACCTTC | CASSPGQDPTYGYTF | - | TRBJ1-2 | TRBV4-1 | TRBD1